This is a list of T cell receptor beta chains from one sample in a study of a mutant IDH1 vaccine in newly diagnosed glioma. Sequencing used immunoSEQ multiplex PCR; TCRdb keeps in-frame clones, though not all of them. The sample consists of some 50,000 clones, 86% of them appearing once. The specimen was PBMCs, collected from a glioma patient treated with radiotherapy, temozolomide or both. The receptor source for this set is a middle-aged man with glioma. CDR3s include the opening cysteine and the closing phenylalanine or tryptophan. Fields, in order: J gene, clone size, D gene, V gene, CDR3 protein, CDR3 DNA. D genes are given only for firm matches. Clone size is shown for a subset of rows, as once, few, many or a class of expanded clone.

>TRBJ2-3|.|TRBD2|TRBV7-9
CASSLYQGGPVADTQYF
TGTGCCAGCAGCTTATATCAGGGAGGGCCTGTTGCAGATACGCAGTATTTT
>TRBJ1-2|.|.|TRBV6-5
CATKDSNYGYTF
TGTGCCACCAAGGACAGTAACTATGGCTACACCTTC
>TRBJ2-3|.|TRBD2|TRBV10-3
CATRTSGKGDTQYF
TGTGCCACTCGTACTAGCGGGAAAGGAGATACGCAGTATTTT
>TRBJ2-1|.|TRBD2|TRBV5-8
CASSTGTSGIPYNEQFF
TGTGCCAGCAGCACCGGGACTAGCGGGATACCCTACAATGAGCAGTTCTTC
>TRBJ2-6|.|.|TRBV2
CANLNSGANVLTF
TGTGCCAACCTAAACTCTGGGGCCAACGTCCTGACTTTC
>TRBJ1-2|.|.|TRBV18
CASSPQGFNYGYTF
TGTGCCAGCTCACCACAGGGGTTCAACTATGGCTACACCTTC
>TRBJ2-2|.|TRBD2|TRBV29-1
CSARTSGTGELFF
TGCAGCGCCCGGACTAGCGGGACCGGGGAGCTGTTTTTT
>TRBJ2-4|.|.|TRBV21-1
CASTGGGAKNIQYF
TGTGCCAGCACCGGGGGGGGAGCCAAAAACATTCAGTACTTC
>TRBJ1-1|.|.|TRBV9
CASSVGGGQFAEAFF
TGTGCCAGCAGCGTAGGTGGGGGCCAATTCGCTGAAGCTTTCTTT
>TRBJ1-2|.|.|TRBV10-3
CAIKSAREPGYTF
TGTGCCATCAAGAGCGCAAGGGAGCCTGGCTACACCTTC
>TRBJ1-2|.|.|TRBV10-3
CAINGRANYGYTF
TGTGCCATCAACGGCAGGGCAAACTATGGCTACACCTTC
>TRBJ2-1|.|.|TRBV5-1
CASSLEGRNEQFF
TGCGCCAGCAGCTTGGAGGGGCGCAATGAGCAGTTCTTC
>TRBJ2-1|.|TRBD2|TRBV7-2
CASRLAGEVNEQFF
TGTGCCAGCAGATTAGCGGGAGAAGTGAATGAGCAGTTCTTC
>TRBJ2-3|.|.|TRBV5-1
CASTPAVYTDTQYF
TGCGCCAGCACCCCCGCGGTTTACACAGATACGCAGTATTTT
>TRBJ2-3|.|TRBD2|TRBV5-1
CASTFGGASTDTQYF
TGCGCCAGCACGTTCGGGGGGGCTAGCACAGATACGCAGTATTTT
>TRBJ1-1|.|.|TRBV2
CASSDQGAMNTEAFF
TGTGCCAGCAGTGATCAGGGAGCTATGAACACTGAAGCTTTCTTT
>TRBJ1-2|.|.|TRBV5-6
CASSPPGVISYGYTF
TGTGCCAGCAGCCCCCCCGGAGTTATAAGCTATGGCTACACCTTC
>TRBJ1-2|.|.|TRBV7-8
CASSTFISGYTF
TGTGCCAGCAGCACCTTTATCTCTGGCTACACCTTC
>TRBJ2-3|.|TRBD2|TRBV27
CASRIEREVTDTQYF
TGTGCCAGCAGGATCGAGCGGGAGGTGACAGATACGCAGTATTTT
>TRBJ1-4|.|TRBD1|TRBV10-3
CAISEWGTGGAEKLFF
TGTGCCATCAGTGAGTGGGGGACAGGGGGCGCGGAAAAACTGTTTTTT
>TRBJ2-1|.|.|TRBV7-2
CASSLGVDNEQFF
TGTGCCAGCAGCTTAGGAGTGGACAATGAGCAGTTCTTC
>TRBJ2-4|.|TRBD1|TRBV19
CASSISRGLHIQYF
TGTGCCAGTAGTATCTCCAGGGGGCTTCACATTCAGTACTTC
>TRBJ2-7|.|TRBD2|TRBV4-1
CASSQGLAASYEQYF
TGCGCCAGCAGCCAGGGACTAGCGGCTTCCTACGAGCAGTACTTC
>TRBJ2-7|.|TRBD1|TRBV6-1
CASIPWTGANVEQYF
TGTGCCAGCATACCATGGACAGGGGCGAACGTCGAGCAGTACTTC
>TRBJ2-3|.|.|TRBV7-6
CASSSGPLGTQYF
TGTGCCAGCAGCTCCGGACCACTTGGGACGCAGTATTTT
>TRBJ2-3|.|.|TRBV18
CASKSADTDTQYF
TGTGCCAGCAAATCGGCGGACACAGATACGCAGTATTTT
>TRBJ1-5|.|.|TRBV7-2
CASSLARPGGQPQHF
TGTGCCAGCAGCTTAGCGCGGCCAGGAGGGCAGCCCCAGCATTTT
>TRBJ2-7|.|TRBD1|TRBV5-1
CASSHYGQDEQYF
TGCGCCAGCAGCCACTACGGACAGGACGAGCAGTACTTC
>TRBJ2-7|.|.|TRBV6-5
CASSYGGTYEQYF
TGTGCCAGCAGTTACGGGGGTACCTACGAGCAGTACTTC
>TRBJ2-5|.|.|TRBV5-4
CASSLGMEQETQYF
TGTGCCAGCAGCTTGGGGATGGAACAAGAGACCCAGTACTTC
>TRBJ2-7|.|TRBD1|TRBV7-8
CASRAGTGYEQYF
TGTGCCAGCAGAGCCGGGACAGGGTACGAGCAGTACTTC
>TRBJ1-2|.|.|TRBV7-2
CASSLERDYGYTF
TGTGCTAGCAGCTTAGAAAGGGACTATGGCTACACCTTC
>TRBJ2-4|.|TRBD2|TRBV7-9
CASSPGLAVTKNIQYF
TGTGCCAGCAGCCCCGGACTAGCGGTAACCAAAAACATTCAGTACTTC
>TRBJ2-7|.|.|TRBV19
CASSVTVREEQYF
TGTGCCAGTAGTGTGACAGTGCGGGAAGAGCAGTACTTC
>TRBJ2-1|.|.|TRBV19
CASSVGSSYNEQFF
TGTGCCAGTAGTGTGGGAAGCTCCTACAATGAGCAGTTCTTC
>TRBJ1-1|few|.|TRBV29-1
CSGNRVNTEAFF
TGCAGCGGAAACAGGGTGAACACTGAAGCTTTCTTT
>TRBJ2-4|.|.|TRBV7-9
CASSFPRENIQYF
TGTGCCAGCAGCTTCCCAAGGGAAAACATTCAGTACTTC
>TRBJ2-1|once|.|TRBV11-2
CASSLGEANEQFF
TGTGCCAGCAGCCTCGGGGAGGCCAATGAGCAGTTCTTC
>TRBJ2-7|.|TRBD2|TRBV6-5
CASSSAGAGYEQYF
TGTGCCAGCAGTTCAGCGGGAGCGGGTTACGAGCAGTACTTC
>TRBJ2-7|.|.|TRBV5-6
CASERRQSQYEQYF
TGTGCCAGCGAAAGGCGGCAGTCCCAATACGAGCAGTACTTC
>TRBJ1-1|.|.|TRBV5-4
CASSPRNAPNTEAFF
TGTGCCAGCAGCCCACGGAACGCTCCGAACACTGAAGCTTTCTTT
>TRBJ2-7|.|.|TRBV5-1
CASSLGQSEQYF
TGCGCCAGCAGCTTGGGTCAGAGCGAGCAGTACTTC
>TRBJ2-2|.|.|TRBV19
CAGGWGVGTGELFF
TGTGCCGGGGGGTGGGGTGTTGGCACCGGGGAGCTGTTTTTT
>TRBJ2-7|.|.|TRBV7-2
CASSLSPSSYEQYF
TGTGCCAGCAGCCTCAGCCCGAGCTCCTACGAGCAGTACTTC
>TRBJ2-3|.|.|TRBV9
CASSVLGDTQYF
TGTGCCAGCAGTGTTTTGGGGGATACGCAGTATTTT
>TRBJ2-2|few|.|TRBV10-3
CAISESGGSNTGELFF
TGTGCCATCAGTGAGTCAGGGGGGTCGAACACCGGGGAGCTGTTTTTT
>TRBJ1-2|.|.|TRBV19
CASTESTLRYGYTF
TGTGCCAGTACCGAATCGACACTAAGATATGGCTACACCTTC
>TRBJ1-2|.|.|TRBV7-9
CASSPRTVTTYGYTF
TGTGCCAGCAGCCCCAGGACAGTCACCACCTATGGCTACACCTTC